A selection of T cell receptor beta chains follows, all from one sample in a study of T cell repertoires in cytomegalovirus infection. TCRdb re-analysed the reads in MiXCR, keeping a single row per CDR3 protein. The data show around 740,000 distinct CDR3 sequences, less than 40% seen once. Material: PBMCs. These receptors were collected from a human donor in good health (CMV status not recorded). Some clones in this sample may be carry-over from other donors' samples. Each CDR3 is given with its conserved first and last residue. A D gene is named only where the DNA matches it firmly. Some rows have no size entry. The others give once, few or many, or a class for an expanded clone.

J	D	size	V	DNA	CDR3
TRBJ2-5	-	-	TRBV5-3	TGTGCCAGCAGCTCGCAACGACAGGTACAAGAGACCCAGTACTTC	CASSSQRQVQETQYF
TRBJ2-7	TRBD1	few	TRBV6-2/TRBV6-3	TGTGCCAGCAGTTACCCATCGAGCACAGGGGGCTGGGGCGAGCAGTACTTC	CASSYPSSTGGWGEQYF
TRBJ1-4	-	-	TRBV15	TGTGCCACCAGCAGAGATTGGTCGGTACAACCTAGCAGGAATGAAAAACTGTTTTTT	CATSRDWSVQPSRNEKLFF
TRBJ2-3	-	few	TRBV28	TGTGCCAGCAGTTATTCCGGAGGTGGGGGCTCTAGCACAGATACGCAGTATTTT	CASSYSGGGGSSTDTQYF
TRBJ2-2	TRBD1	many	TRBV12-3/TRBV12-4	TGTGCCACGAGCCCGGGACAGGGGGCAACCGGGGAGCTGTTTTTT	CATSPGQGATGELFF
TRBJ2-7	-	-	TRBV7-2	TGTGCCAGCAGCTTAGGGCTACCTCCCCCCCCCTACGAGCAGTACTTC	CASSLGLPPPPYEQYF
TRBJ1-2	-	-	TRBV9	TGTGCCAGCAGCGCAAGTACAGGGTCGAGCTACACCTTC	CASSASTGSSYTF
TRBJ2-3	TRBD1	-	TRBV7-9	TGTGCCAGCAGCTACAGGACAGGGAAGAGCACAGATACGCAGTATTTT	CASSYRTGKSTDTQYF
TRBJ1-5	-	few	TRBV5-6	TGTGCCAGCAGCTTGTTGGGTCATAGCAATCAGCCCCAGCATTTT	CASSLLGHSNQPQHF
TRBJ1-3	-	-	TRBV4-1	TGTGCCAGCAGCTCGGGGAGGAACTCTGGAAACACCATATATTTT	CASSSGRNSGNTIYF
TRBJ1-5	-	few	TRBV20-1	TGCAGTGCTCGGAGGGCTGGAGGCCAGCCCCAGCATTTT	CSARRAGGQPQHF
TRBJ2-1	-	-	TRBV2	TGTGCCAGCACCGAACAGGCGGGCCAGGCCACCTACAATGAGCAGTTCTTC	CASTEQAGQATYNEQFF
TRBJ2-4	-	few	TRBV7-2	TGTGCCAGCAGCCCACGGGGACTCGGACTAGCCAAAAACATTCAGTACTTC	CASSPRGLGLAKNIQYF
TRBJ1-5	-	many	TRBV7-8	TGTGCCAGCAGCTTAGAAGAATTTGGGAGTCAGCCCCAGCATTTT	CASSLEEFGSQPQHF
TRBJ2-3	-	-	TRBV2	TGTGCCAGCAGCACACAAAGACAGCCCTGGGATACGCAGTATTTT	CASSTQRQPWDTQYF
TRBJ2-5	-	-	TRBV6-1	TGTGCCAGCAGTGAAGTTGGGAACCAAGAGACCCAGTACTTC	CASSEVGNQETQYF
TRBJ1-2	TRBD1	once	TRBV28	TGTGCCAGCAGTTTGCAGGGGGCGATCAGGAGCTACACCTTC	CASSLQGAIRSYTF
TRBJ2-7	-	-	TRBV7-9	TGTGCCAGCAGCCCTATACCGGGACAAGCGAAGGAGCAGTACTTC	CASSPIPGQAKEQYF
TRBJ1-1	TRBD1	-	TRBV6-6	TGTGCCAGCAGCTCCCGGGACAGGTTGGGATCTGAAGCTTTCTTT	CASSSRDRLGSEAFF
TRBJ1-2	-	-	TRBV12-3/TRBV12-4	TGTGCCAGCAGTTTGGGCGGCCCCGTCCTATCCGGCTACACCTTC	CASSLGGPVLSGYTF
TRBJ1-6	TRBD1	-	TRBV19	TGTGACAGTAGTATTAGGGGGCGCAGGCATTCACCCCTCCACTTT	CDSSIRGRRHSPLHF
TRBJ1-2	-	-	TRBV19	TGTGCCACTTCGATACTTGAGAAGAACTATGGCTACACCTTC	CATSILEKNYGYTF
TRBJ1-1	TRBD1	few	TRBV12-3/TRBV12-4	TGTGCCAGCAGTTTCAAGACAGGGGGCGGGCAAGCTTTCTTT	CASSFKTGGGQAFF
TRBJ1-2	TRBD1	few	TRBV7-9	TGTGCCAGCAGTCGAGGACAGGGAGATGGCTACACCTTC	CASSRGQGDGYTF
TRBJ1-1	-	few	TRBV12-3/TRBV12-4	TGTGCCAGCAGTCTAAACGACCGCTGGGGTGAAGCTTTCTTT	CASSLNDRWGEAFF
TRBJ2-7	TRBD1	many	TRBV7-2	TGTGCCAGCAGCCAGGGCAGGGGGCCGGTTCTCGGGGAGCAGTACTTC	CASSQGRGPVLGEQYF
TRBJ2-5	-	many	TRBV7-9	TGTGCCAGCAGCTTAACTTTGGGGCGCGATGGGGAGACCCAGTACTTC	CASSLTLGRDGETQYF
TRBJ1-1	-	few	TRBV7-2	TGTGCCAGCAGCTTATATGACAGGATAAATGAAGCTTTCTTT	CASSLYDRINEAFF
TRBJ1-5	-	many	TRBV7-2	TGTGCCAGCAGCTTTCGGGACTTAAATCAGCCCCAGCATTTT	CASSFRDLNQPQHF
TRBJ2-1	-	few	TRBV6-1	TGTGCCAGCAGCGGGGGGACAGGCTCCTACAATGAGCAGTTCTTC	CASSGGTGSYNEQFF
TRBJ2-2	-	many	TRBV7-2	TGTGCCAGCAGCTTACTGGGGCTCGCCGGGGAGCTGTTTTTT	CASSLLGLAGELFF
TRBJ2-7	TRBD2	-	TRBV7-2	TGTGCCAGCAGCGCTAGCGGGGGACCCTCCTACGAGCAGTACTTC	CASSASGGPSYEQYF
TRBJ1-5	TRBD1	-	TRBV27	TGTGCCAGCAGTTTATCACAGGGGCTGGGACAGCCCCAGCATTTT	CASSLSQGLGQPQHF
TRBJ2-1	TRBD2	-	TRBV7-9	TGTGCCAGCAGTCCAATACTAGCGGCATACAATGAGCAGTTCTTC	CASSPILAAYNEQFF
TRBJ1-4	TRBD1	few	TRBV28	TGTGCCAGCAGTTTCCAGAGGACAGGGAGGATGTTGGGTGAAAAACTGTTTTTT	CASSFQRTGRMLGEKLFF
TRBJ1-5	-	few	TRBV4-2	TGTGCCAGCAGCCAAGAACCCAGGGGCAATCAGCCCCAGCATTTT	CASSQEPRGNQPQHF
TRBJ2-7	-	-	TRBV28	TGTGCCAGCAGTTTAGACGGGGCCTACGAGCAGTACTTC	CASSLDGAYEQYF
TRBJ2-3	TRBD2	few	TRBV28	TGTGCCAGCAGTTCGGGGCTCGGGAGGTATACGCAGTATTTT	CASSSGLGRYTQYF